These 3 T cell receptor beta chains were sequenced from one sample in a study of blood T cell repertoires in COVID-19. Here immunoSEQ multiplex PCR was the method, and the copy in TCRdb shows in-frame clones only, minus some. Of hundreds of thousands of clones listed, roughly 90% are singletons. The sequencing sample was made of peripheral blood. The receptor source for this set is a middle-aged man with acute or convalescent COVID-19.

V usage is TRBV5-1 and J usage is TRBJ2-7, with 8 bases fitting TRBD2. The junction had 15 bases not matched to a gene; V was cut back by 0 bases and J by 4 bases. Germline lookup yields CDR1 SGHRS and CDR2 YFSETQ. The CDR3 is 18 amino acids. CDR3 coding DNA: TGCGCCAGCAGCTTGGTAGCGGGGTACGGCGAGGGGCGGTACGAGCAGTACTTC. Protein: CASSLVAGYGEGRYEQYF.

This chain connects TRBV29-1 to TRBJ2-1, with TRBD2 matching over 7 bases. V lost 0 bases to trimming and J lost 1 base; unmatched junction nucleotides: 9. The V gene's germline CDR1 is SQVTM and CDR2 ANQGSEA. The CDR3 runs to 17 residues. For the CDR3, the DNA is TGCAGCGTTGAAGATCTGTACGGGGGAGGGTCCTACAATGAGCAGTTCTTC. Translating gives CSVEDLYGGGSYNEQFF.

This chain connects TRBV28 to TRBJ2-7; a weak D match, TRBD2 (6 bases). The CDR3 length is 15 residues. Trimming took off 4 bases at V and 3 bases at J, with 16 bases between the two ends. Looked up from germline, CDR1 is MDHEN and CDR2 is SYDVKM. CDR3 in DNA: TGTGCCAGCAGTTCAACTAGGGACTTAATCTACGAGCAGTACTTC. Residues: CASSSTRDLIYEQYF.